This entry features one TCR beta chain sequence. Measured with immunoSEQ multiplex PCR; TCRdb has only the in-frame clones, and not every one. The profile shows approximately 350,000 clones, about 90% of them singletons. This entry comes from a study of blood T cell repertoires in COVID-19. From germline, CDR1 is GTSNPN and CDR2 SVGIG (reference sequence). The CDR3 is 15 residues long. Trimming removed 3 bases at V and 3 bases at J, with 15 bases between. The chain has TRBV30 and TRBJ1-3, with D perhaps matching TRBD1 (6 bases). Specimen: peripheral blood. The clonotype comes from a woman between 45 and 65 years old with COVID-19, enrolled during active disease. The DNA of the CDR3 is TGTGCCTGGAGGAGAGGTGGGGGCTATGGAAACACCATATATTTT. Its protein product is CAWRRGGGYGNTIYF.